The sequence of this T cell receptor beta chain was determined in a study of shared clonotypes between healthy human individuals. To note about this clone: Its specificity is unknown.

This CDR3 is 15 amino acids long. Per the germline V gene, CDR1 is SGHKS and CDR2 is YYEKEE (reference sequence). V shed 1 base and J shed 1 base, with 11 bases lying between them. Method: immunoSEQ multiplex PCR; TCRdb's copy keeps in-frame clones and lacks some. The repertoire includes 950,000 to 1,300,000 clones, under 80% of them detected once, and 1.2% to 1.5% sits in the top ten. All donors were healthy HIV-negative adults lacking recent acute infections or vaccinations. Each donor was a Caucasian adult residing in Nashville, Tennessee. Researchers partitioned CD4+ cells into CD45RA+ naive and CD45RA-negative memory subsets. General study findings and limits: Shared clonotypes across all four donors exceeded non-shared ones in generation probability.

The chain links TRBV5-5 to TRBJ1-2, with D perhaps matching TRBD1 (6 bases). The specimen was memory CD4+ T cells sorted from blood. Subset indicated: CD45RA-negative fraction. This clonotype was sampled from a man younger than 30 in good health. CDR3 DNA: TGTGCCAGCAGCTTGAGGGACAATGATAACTATGGCTACACCTTC. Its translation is CASSLRDNDNYGYTF.